The 27 T cell receptor beta chains given below trace back to one sample, sequenced in a study of tumor-infiltrating lymphocytes in primary liver carcinoma. TCR beta cDNA came from about 0.55 ug total RNA, primed with a constant-region primer. Employing slightly modified ARM-PCR, three nested multiplex PCR rounds were run, and these gave rise to the TCR beta libraries. Investigators reported that the first two PCR rounds, at about 9 cycles each, used TRBV1-TRBV30 forward primers with a C-beta reverse primer. MiXCR was run by TCRdb on the multiplex PCR reads, yielding one entry per CDR3 protein. The top ten clones hold around two fifths of a sample with more than 20,000 distinct CDR3 sequences, around three quarters of them seen once. From about 19-30 mg of unsorted bulk tissue, DNA and RNA were co-extracted together. Sequencing was done on a sample of liver tumor tissue from sampling region 1. Sample subset: tumor region T1, superior pole. These receptors were taken from a man aged 35 to 55 with primary liver carcinoma and hepatitis B virus infection.

Regarding this clonotype: The CDR3 end shows no conserved phenylalanine or tryptophan, and so a read error is likely. The genes are TRBV11-1 and TRBJ2-7; D gene ambiguous. The CDR3 is made up of 16 amino acids. Germline V lookup: CDR1 SGHAT, CDR2 FQDESV (reference sequence). CDR3 sequence reads: CGSSSRGSFSLYEQYL. The CDR3 DNA sequence: TGTGGCAGTAGCTCAAGAGGCTCTTTCAGCCTCTACGAGCAGTACCTC.

As regards this clonotype: As the CDR3 is not closed by the conserved phenylalanine or tryptophan, this likely results from a read error. This rearrangement joins TRBV4-3 to TRBJ2-7; perhaps TRBD2 as D (6 bases). The CDR3 has 15 amino acids. CDR1 and CDR2 from the germline V gene are LGHNA and YSLEER. The CDR3 loop is CSSSQDRETPYEQYL. The CDR3 nucleotides read TGCAGCAGCAGCCAAGATCGGGAGACTCCCTACGAGCAGTACTTA.

The rearrangement joins TRBV6-5 to TRBJ2-2; D is undetermined. Germline CDR1 and CDR2: MNHEY and SVGAGI. The CDR3 has 14 residues. The CDR3 sequence is CGNSYGDLTGELFF. The CDR3 region has the DNA TGTGGCAACAGTTATGGGGATCTTACAGGGGAGCTGTTTTTT.

A single count supports this clonotype. A much bigger clone sits one base away, suggesting this may be a read error. The V and J genes are TRBV6-2 or TRBV6-3 and TRBJ1-1; no definite D call. The germline V gene has CDR1 MNHEY and CDR2 SVGEGT. CDR3 length: 13 residues. Between the trimmed V and J ends, which lost 1 base and 4 bases, there was a span of 7 bases. The CDR3, as DNA: TGTGCCAGCAGTTACTTCATGATCACTGAAGCTTTCTTT. It codes for CASSYFMITEAFF.

The chain is built from TRBV11-1 and TRBJ2-7; D is unresolved. CDR3 length equals 16 residues. CDR1 is SGHAT and CDR2 is FQDESV in the germline V gene (reference sequence). CDR3 DNA: TGTGCTTGCAGCTCAAGAGGCTCTTTCGGCCTCTACGAGCAGTACTTC. Amino acid sequence: CACSSRGSFGLYEQYF.

This rearrangement joins TRBV6-5 to TRBJ2-1; 7 nucleotides agree with TRBD2. From germline, CDR1 is MNHEY and CDR2 SVGAGI. There are 11 residues in the CDR3. J lost 14 bases, V lost 10 bases, and 11 bases had no gene match. CDR3 nucleotides: TGTGCCATCGGGGGAGGGACTAATAAGTTCTTC. This codes for CAIGGGTNKFF.

This clonotype is a singleton in its sample. Lacking the conserved final phenylalanine or tryptophan, this CDR3 likely reflects a read error. This chain links TRBV12-3 or TRBV12-4 with TRBJ2-2; D not certain. This CDR3 is built from 13 residues. The CDR3 region has the DNA TGTGCCAGCAGCGGCTATTCCACCGGAGAGCTGTTTCTT. Its protein product is CASSGYSTGELFL.

The chain recombines TRBV11-1 with TRBJ2-7; 7 bases map to TRBD1. Germline lookup yields CDR1 SGHAT and CDR2 FQDESV (reference sequence). The CDR3 runs 17 residues. The chain's CDR3 is CTCNSKELGQRSYEQYF. The CDR3 nucleotides read TGTACCTGCAACTCGAAGGAGCTGGGACAGCGATCCTACGAGCAGTACTTC.

V usage is TRBV4-2 and J usage is TRBJ2-3; 14 bases align to TRBD2. J gave up 12 bases and V 4 bases, and 18 bases lay outside the gene matches. The germline CDR1 and CDR2 sequences are LGHNA and YNFKEQ. CDR3 length equals 18 residues. The CDR3 loop is CASSREGLAGGSTDAQYF. CDR3 nucleotides: TGTGCCAGCAGCCGAGAAGGACTAGCGGGAGGTTCCACAGATGCACAGTATTTT.

As to this clonotype: Mismatch with germline at one junction end may stem from a read error. V is TRBV11-2 and J is TRBJ2-7; D remains ambiguous. The CDR3 extends over 16 amino acids. Germline-derived CDR1 and CDR2 are SGHAT and FQNNGV. As DNA, the CDR3 is TGTGCCAACAGCCTCAGTGCGACCAGCCTCTCCTACGATCAGTACTTC. Translation: CANSLSATSLSYDQYF.

A word on this clonotype: The junction and the germline gene differ at one end; a read error may be behind it. This chain joins TRBV11-2 and TRBJ2-3; weak D call: TRBD2 (6 bases). CDR3 length equals 15 residues. Germline CDR1 and CDR2: SGHAT and FQNNGV. This chain's CDR3 is CTSSLYVGSPDTQCF. CDR3 DNA: TGTACCAGCAGCTTGTACGTCGGGAGTCCAGATACGCAGTGTTTT.

This clonotype was counted once. A single base separates this from a much larger clone, so it may be a read error. The chain employs TRBV7-2 and TRBJ2-5; tentatively, D is TRBD1 (6 bases). Germline CDR1 reads SGHTA; CDR2 reads FQGNSA. CDR3 size: 13 residues. V shed 3 bases and J shed 6 bases, with 11 bases lying between them. The CDR3 DNA sequence: TGTGCCAGCAGCTTTCAGGGGCGGAAGACCCAGTACTTC. Its translation: CASSFQGRKTQYF.

Concerning this clonotype itself: The junction shows a germline mismatch at one end, possibly a read error. J is TRBJ2-7 and V is TRBV5-6; 7 nucleotides match TRBD1. This CDR3 spans 12 amino acids. CDR1 is SGHDT and CDR2 is YYEEEE in the germline V gene. Here the CDR3 DNA reads TGTACCAGCAGCTTGAGGGGGCACAAGCAGTGCTTC. Translating gives CTSSLRGHKQCF.

For this clonotype: This CDR3 is missing its conserved last phenylalanine or tryptophan, likely due to a read error. This chain links TRBV28 with TRBJ2-7, with D tentatively TRBD2 (7 bases). This CDR3 spans 17 amino acids. Germline assignment: CDR1 MDHEN and CDR2 SYDVKM. The V end lost 5 bases, the J end lost 5 bases, and 25 bases lay between the germline ends. CDR3 DNA sequence: TGTGCCAGCAGTCCCCCTGTAGGGGGAGGGCCCTCAGACGAGCAGTACTCC. Translated, it gives CASSPPVGGGPSDEQYS.

About this clonotype itself: The CDR3 does not close with the conserved phenylalanine or tryptophan, likely indicating a read error. This sequence joins TRBV11-1 and TRBJ2-1; tentatively, D is TRBD2 (6 bases). Germline V lookup: CDR1 SGHAT, CDR2 FQDESV (reference sequence). The CDR3 length is 15 residues. Trimming shortened V by 5 bases and J by 9 bases, and 20 bases separated the two germline ends. CDR3 nucleotides: TGTGCCAGCAGCAAGGGACTGGCGAAACTGGGTGAGCAGTTCTCC. This codes for CASSKGLAKLGEQFS.

The chain joins TRBV29-1 to TRBJ1-2; 7 positions agree with TRBD1. The CDR3 extends over 14 amino acids. CDR1 and CDR2 from the germline V gene are SQVTM and ANQGSEA. J was trimmed by 2 bases and V by 1 base; bases with no gene match: 4. The DNA of the CDR3 is TGCAGCGTTGAAGGGGACAGTGGGAACTATGGCTACACCTTC. It yields the protein CSVEGDSGNYGYTF.

The V call is TRBV6-1, the J call TRBJ1-1, with D possibly matching TRBD1 (5 bases). Trimming cost V 5 bases and J 0 bases, with 13 bases left between them. The CDR3 length is 15 residues. CDR1 and CDR2 from the germline V gene are MNHNS and SASEGT. The CDR3 sequence is CASSPLTDMNTEAFF. The CDR3 DNA sequence: TGTGCCAGCAGTCCACTGACAGACATGAACACTGAAGCTTTCTTT.

With regard to this clonotype: One end of the junction does not line up with germline, which may come from a read error. The chain links TRBV28 to TRBJ2-1; weak D call: TRBD1 (6 bases). Germline loops: CDR1 MDHEN, CDR2 SYDVKM. This CDR3 has 13 residues. CDR3 nucleotides: TGTGGCAGCAGTTTTATCTCAGGGGTTGAGCAGTTCTTC. This codes for CGSSFISGVEQFF.

The chain has TRBV29-1 and TRBJ1-2; D ambiguous. The CDR3 is 12 amino acids. V was pared by 6 bases and J by 7 bases, with 15 bases between. Looked up from germline, CDR1 is SQVTM and CDR2 is ANQGSEA. For the CDR3, the DNA is TGCAGCGTGGAGTCCGGGAGCCTTGGCTACACCTTC. Translated: CSVESGSLGYTF.

The V gene is TRBV11-2, the J gene TRBJ1-1; D might be TRBD1 (6 bases). The germline V gene encodes CDR1 SGHAT and CDR2 FQNNGV. V lost 5 bases and J 7 bases, leaving 23 bases between the germline ends. The CDR3 runs to 16 residues. The CDR3 sequence is CASSPSRGLVNSEAFF. CDR3 in DNA: TGTGCCAGCAGCCCATCTAGGGGGTTGGTGAATAGTGAAGCTTTCTTT.

J is TRBJ2-5 and V is TRBV11-2; D possibly matches TRBD1 or TRBD2 (5 bases each). The CDR3 runs 16 residues. V was trimmed by 1 base and J by 5 bases, leaving 17 bases between them. Germline CDR1 is SGHAT and CDR2 is FQNNGV. CDR3 amino acids: CASSLAAGGWGETQYF. The DNA of the CDR3 is TGTGCCAGCAGCTTAGCAGCAGGAGGCTGGGGGGAGACCCAGTACTTC.

Remarks on this clonotype: A single base separates this from a much larger clone, so it may be a read error. The chain recombines TRBV11-2 with TRBJ1-1; 9 positions match TRBD1. Trimming cost V 5 bases and J 5 bases; bases outside gene matches: 6. The CDR3 has 14 residues. CDR1 is SGHAT and CDR2 is FQNNGV in the germline V gene. CDR3 sequence: CASSRTGAETEAFF. The CDR3 DNA is TGTGCCAGCAGCCGGACAGGGGCGGAAACTGAAGCTTTCTTT.

This clonotype was seen more than once but under ten times. This may be a read error, as it is one base from a much larger clone. The chain joins TRBV4-2 to TRBJ1-5; TRBD1 aligns across 7 bases. The V gene's germline CDR1 is LGHNA and CDR2 YNFKEQ. The CDR3 runs 14 residues. Trimming at V came to 4 bases and at J to 4 bases, leaving 4 bases not matched to a gene. Written as DNA, the CDR3 is TGTGCCAGCAGCCGATCAGGGGGGAATCAGCCCCAGCATTTT. This translates into CASSRSGGNQPQHF.

A remark on this clonotype: The CDR3 does not end in the conserved phenylalanine or tryptophan, so this is likely a read error. V usage is TRBV4-3 and J usage is TRBJ2-3, with 14 nucleotides matching TRBD2. Trimming took 0 bases from V and 11 from J; bases not matched to a gene: 10. Germline-derived CDR1 and CDR2 are LGHNA and YSLEER. This CDR3 spans 17 amino acids. Written as DNA, the CDR3 is TGCGCCAGCAGCCAAGATAGTGGACTAGCGGGAGGCCATATGCAGTATCTT. This codes for CASSQDSGLAGGHMQYL.

V and J are TRBV6-1 and TRBJ2-1, with D perhaps TRBD1 (5 bases). CDR3 length equals 15 residues. Germline CDR1 MNHNS, CDR2 SASEGT. V was cut by 5 bases and J by 6 bases, with 17 bases left in between. This chain's CDR3 is CASSPPGIGRNEQFF. CDR3 DNA: TGTGCCAGCAGTCCACCAGGGATAGGGCGCAATGAGCAGTTCTTC.

A word on this clonotype: The junction and the germline gene differ at one end; a read error may be behind it. The V call is TRBV5-1, the J call TRBJ1-2; the D gene is possibly TRBD1 (5 bases). The CDR3 is made up of 13 amino acids. Germline assignment: CDR1 SGHRS and CDR2 YFSETQ. The CDR3: CASRLDMNCGYTF. The CDR3 DNA reads as TGCGCCAGCAGGTTGGACATGAACTGTGGCTACACCTTC.

Concerning this clonotype itself: A read error may produce the germline difference seen at one junction end. The rearrangement links TRBV11-2 to TRBJ2-1; D is undetermined. CDR1 is SGHAT and CDR2 is FQNNGV in the germline V gene. This CDR3 is 14 amino acids long. The CDR3 nucleotides are TGTGCTAGCAGCTTATACCAGCTAGTTAGTGGGCAGTTCTTC. This translates into CASSLYQLVSGQFF. Looking up the rest from reference TRBV11-2 and TRBJ2-1 gives the full variable domain: EAGVAQSPRYKIIEKRQSVAFWCNPISGHATLYWYQQILGQGPKLLIQFQNNGVVDDSQLPKDRFSAERLKGVDSTLKIQPAKLEDSAVYLCASSLYQLVSGQFFGPGTRLTVL.